The 7 T cell receptor beta chains below were found in one sample sequenced in a study of blood T cell repertoires in COVID-19 (dated by TCRdb to between 2020 and 2021). The library was produced with the immunoSEQ multiplex PCR assay. TCRdb took over this immuneACCESS table, retaining in-frame rearrangements with V and J assigned. Such tables are incomplete; in checked studies, under half of the missing clones stem from an unresolved V gene, and the remainder is unexplained. The table for this sample lists around 700,000 clones; around 89% of them were counted only once. The ten largest clonotypes hold roughly 0.25% of the sample. Sequenced material: peripheral blood. The receptors originated from a woman in her late teens or twenties with acute or convalescent COVID-19.

The chain employs TRBV30 and TRBJ1-1; D is unresolved. Trimming stripped 3 bases from V and 3 bases from J, with 17 bases between. The CDR3 extends over 15 amino acids. In germline, CDR1 is GTSNPN, CDR2 SVGIG (reference sequence). The CDR3 is CAWSKIDTVDTEAFF. CDR3 nucleotide sequence: TGTGCCTGGAGCAAAATCGACACTGTAGACACTGAAGCTTTCTTT.

The V call is TRBV21-1, the J call TRBJ1-1; the table gives TRBD1 as D, unverified against the DNA. TRBV21-1 is a recognized pseudogene. There are 15 residues in the CDR3. CDR3 DNA: TGTGCCAGCAGCAAAGGTGGGACAGGGGGCACTGAAGCTTTCTTT. Its translation is CASSKGGTGGTEAFF.

The chain employs TRBV6-5 and TRBJ2-7, with 8 bases aligning to TRBD1. This CDR3 comprises 15 residues. In germline, CDR1 is MNHEY, CDR2 SVGAGI. V trimming: 6 bases; J trimming: 3 bases; junction bases outside the gene matches: 10. CDR3 in amino acids: CASSQTGALRYEQYF. The CDR3 DNA reads as TGTGCCAGCAGCCAGACAGGGGCTCTCCGCTACGAGCAGTACTTC.

The rearrangement links TRBV6-5 to TRBJ1-2; D ambiguous. V shed 2 bases and J shed 5 bases, with 18 bases lying between them. This CDR3 comprises 16 residues. The germline CDR1 and CDR2 sequences are MNHEY and SVGAGI. CDR3 loop: CASSYVYGEPVYGYTF. For the CDR3, the DNA is TGTGCCAGCAGTTACGTGTATGGGGAGCCCGTGTATGGCTACACCTTC.

The chain couples TRBV27 to TRBJ2-7; 7 bases are a match to TRBD1. This CDR3 has 17 residues. With 3 bases clipped from V and 2 bases from J, the junction kept 13 bases outside the gene matches. Germline loops: CDR1 MNHEY, CDR2 SMNVEV (reference sequence). The CDR3 DNA reads as TGTGCCAGCAGTTTTCTGGATGGGGCAGGGGGTCCCTACGAGCAGTACTTC. This sequence encodes CASSFLDGAGGPYEQYF.

The J gene is TRBJ1-2, the V gene TRBV10-3; D not certain. CDR1 ENHRY and CDR2 SYGVKD come from the germline V gene. The CDR3 has 11 amino acids. Trimming stripped 8 bases from V and 1 base from J, with 5 bases between. The CDR3 nucleotides are TGTGCCATCGGAGGTAACTATGGCTACACCTTC. Amino acids: CAIGGNYGYTF.

V usage is TRBV7-2 and J usage is TRBJ2-3, with TRBD1 identical over 7 bases. Per the germline V gene, CDR1 is SGHTA and CDR2 is FQGNSA. The CDR3 is 17 residues long. V lost 4 bases and J lost 6; bases outside the gene matches: 16. The CDR3 loop reads CASSWQSLRGHGDTQYF. The CDR3 DNA follows: TGTGCCAGCAGCTGGCAGAGTTTGAGGGGGCATGGGGATACGCAGTATTTT.